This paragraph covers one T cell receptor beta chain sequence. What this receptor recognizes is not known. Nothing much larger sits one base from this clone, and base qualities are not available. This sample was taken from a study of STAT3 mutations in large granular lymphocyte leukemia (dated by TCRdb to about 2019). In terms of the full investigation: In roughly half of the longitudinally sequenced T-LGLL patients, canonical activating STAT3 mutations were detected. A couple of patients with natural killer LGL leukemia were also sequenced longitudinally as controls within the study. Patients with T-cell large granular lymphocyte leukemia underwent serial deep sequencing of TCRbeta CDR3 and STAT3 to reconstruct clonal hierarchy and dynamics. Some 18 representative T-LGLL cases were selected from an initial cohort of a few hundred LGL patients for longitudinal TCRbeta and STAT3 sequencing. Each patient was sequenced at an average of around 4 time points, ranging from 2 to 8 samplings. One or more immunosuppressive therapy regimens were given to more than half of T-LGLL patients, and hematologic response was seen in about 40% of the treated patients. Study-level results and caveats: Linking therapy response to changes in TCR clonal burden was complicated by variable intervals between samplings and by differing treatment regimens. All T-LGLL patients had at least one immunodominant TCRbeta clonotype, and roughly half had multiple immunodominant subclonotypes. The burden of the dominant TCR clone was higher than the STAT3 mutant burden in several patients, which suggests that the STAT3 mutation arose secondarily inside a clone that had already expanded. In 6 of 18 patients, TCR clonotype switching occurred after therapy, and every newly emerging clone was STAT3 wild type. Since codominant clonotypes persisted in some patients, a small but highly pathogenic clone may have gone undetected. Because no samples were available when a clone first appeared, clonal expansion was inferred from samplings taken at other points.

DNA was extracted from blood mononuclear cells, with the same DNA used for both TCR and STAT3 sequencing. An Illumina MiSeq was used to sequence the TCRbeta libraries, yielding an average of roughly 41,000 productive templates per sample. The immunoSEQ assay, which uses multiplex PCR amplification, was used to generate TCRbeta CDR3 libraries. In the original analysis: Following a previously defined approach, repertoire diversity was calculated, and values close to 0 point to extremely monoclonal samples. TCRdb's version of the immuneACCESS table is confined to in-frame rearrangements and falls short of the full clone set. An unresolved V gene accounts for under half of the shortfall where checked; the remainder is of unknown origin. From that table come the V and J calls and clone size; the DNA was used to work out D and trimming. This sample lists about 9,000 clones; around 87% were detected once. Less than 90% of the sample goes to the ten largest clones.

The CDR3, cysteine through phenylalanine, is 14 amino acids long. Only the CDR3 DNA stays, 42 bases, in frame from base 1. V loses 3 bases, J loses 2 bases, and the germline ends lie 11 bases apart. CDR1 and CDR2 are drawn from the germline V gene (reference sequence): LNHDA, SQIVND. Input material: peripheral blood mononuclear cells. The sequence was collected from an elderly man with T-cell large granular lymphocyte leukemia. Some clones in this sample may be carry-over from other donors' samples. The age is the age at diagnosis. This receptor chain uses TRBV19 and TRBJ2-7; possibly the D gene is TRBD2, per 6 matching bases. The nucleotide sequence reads TGTGCCAGTAGTATCGGGGGTCGGACCTACGAGCAGTACTTC. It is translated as CASSIGGRTYEQYF.